These 30 T cell receptor beta chains originate from one sample sequenced in a study of T-cell reconstitution after alpha-beta-depleted transplantation in children. Researchers prepared the TCRbeta library using unique molecular identifiers, the study reports. Using its own MiXCR run on the PCR reads, TCRdb lists one record per CDR3 protein. The data show approximately 200,000 distinct CDR3 sequences, less than 15% seen once. The material sequenced was PBMCs from the stem cell graft donor, taken from the stem cell graft. These receptors all come from a human donor who donated a stem cell graft to a child with acute lymphoblastic leukemia.

There are a few counts of this clonotype. This rearrangement joins TRBV12-3 or TRBV12-4 to TRBJ2-2; possible D gene TRBD1, 6 bases. The CDR3 runs to 17 residues. Trimming shortened V by 2 bases and J by 2 bases, and 15 bases separated the two germline ends. The CDR3 nucleotides are TGTGCCAGCAGTTTAATCCTGGACAGACTAAACACCGGGGAGCTGTTTTTT. Amino acid sequence: CASSLILDRLNTGELFF.

This clonotype was observed many times. This chain connects TRBV5-1 to TRBJ1-2; D gene uncertain. Germline V gives CDR1 SGHRS, CDR2 YFSETQ. The CDR3 is 14 amino acids. Trimming took off 0 bases at V and 6 bases at J, with 12 bases between the two ends. CDR3 nucleotide sequence: TGCGCCAGCAGCTTGGTGGAGGGCGGGGATGGCTACACCTTC. This encodes CASSLVEGGDGYTF.

This clonotype was picked up many times. CDR3 loop: CSAVERQSNQPQHF. CDR3 coding DNA: TGCAGTGCCGTGGAGAGGCAAAGCAATCAGCCCCAGCATTTT. This chain joins TRBV20-1 and TRBJ1-5; no reliable D call. Germline assignment: CDR1 DFQATT and CDR2 SNEGSKA (reference sequence). The CDR3 sequence is 14 residues long. Between the trimmed V and J ends, which lost 6 bases and 1 base, there was a span of 13 bases.

This clonotype was recorded at least ten times. The chain couples TRBV7-9 to TRBJ2-7, with 11 bases fitting TRBD1. Trimming removed 4 bases from V and 6 bases from J; junction bases left unmatched: 5. In germline, CDR1 is SEHNR, CDR2 FQNEAQ (reference sequence). The CDR3 consists of 14 residues. The CDR3 region is CASSSSGTGGEQYF. DNA of the CDR3: TGTGCCAGCAGCTCCTCCGGGACAGGGGGCGAGCAGTACTTC. Using reference TRBV7-9 and TRBJ2-7 for the parts outside the CDR3, the full variable domain is DTGVSQNPRHKITKRGQNVTFRCDPISEHNRLYWYRQTLGQGPEFLTYFQNEAQLEKSRLLSDRFSAERPKGSFSTLEIQRTEQGDSAMYLCASSSSGTGGEQYFGPGTRLTVT.

This clonotype was recorded many times. The V and J genes are TRBV10-3 and TRBJ2-7; D is uncertain. In germline, CDR1 is ENHRY, CDR2 SYGVKD. With 4 bases removed from V and 4 bases from J, the gap between germline ends came to 8 bases. The CDR3 is 12 amino acids. CDR3 amino acids: CAISGYGYEQYF. CDR3 sequence (DNA): TGTGCCATCAGTGGGTATGGATACGAGCAGTACTTC.

This clonotype came up a few times. This chain connects TRBV20-1 to TRBJ2-2; 12 nucleotides match TRBD2. Trimming took 3 bases from V and 1 from J; bases not matched to a gene: 0. Germline values: CDR1 DFQATT, CDR2 SNEGSKA (reference sequence). This CDR3 is 15 amino acids long. This CDR3 is CSARTSGRNTGELFF. CDR3 in DNA: TGCAGTGCTAGGACTAGCGGGAGGAACACCGGGGAGCTGTTTTTT.

This clonotype was recorded many times. The rearrangement links TRBV12-3 or TRBV12-4 to TRBJ1-5; D perhaps matches TRBD1 (5 bases). With 6 bases removed from V and 2 bases from J, the gap between germline ends came to 14 bases. The CDR3 covers 15 residues. CDR3 residues: CASRPDGRGNQPQHF. CDR3 nucleotides: TGTGCCAGCAGGCCGGATGGCAGGGGCAATCAGCCCCAGCATTTT.

This clonotype was counted a few times. CDR3 loop: CASSLVWAAEAFF. As DNA, the CDR3 is TGTGCCAGCAGCTTGGTTTGGGCAGCTGAAGCTTTCTTT. V usage is TRBV5-4 and J usage is TRBJ1-1; D is unresolved. The CDR3 runs 13 residues. Per the germline V gene, CDR1 is SGHNT and CDR2 is YYREEE (reference sequence). Trimming pared 0 bases from V and 6 bases from J, leaving 9 bases between. The variable domain in full, with the rest retrieved from reference TRBV5-4 and TRBJ1-1, is ETGVTQSPTHLIKTRGQQVTLRCSSQSGHNTVSWYQQALGQGPQFIFQYYREEENGRGNFPPRFSGLQFPNYSSELNVNALELDDSALYLCASSLVWAAEAFFGQGTRLTVV.

This chain connects TRBV7-9 to TRBJ2-3, with 10 bases lining up with TRBD2. The CDR3 totals 15 residues. V shed 5 bases, J shed 1 base, and the junction held 3 bases outside the gene matches. Germline CDR1 is SEHNR and CDR2 is FQNEAQ (reference sequence). The CDR3 is CASSPLAGGTDTQYF. For the CDR3, the DNA is TGTGCCAGCAGCCCCCTAGCGGGAGGCACAGATACGCAGTATTTT. Full variable domain (remainder filled in from reference TRBV7-9 and TRBJ2-3): DTGVSQNPRHKITKRGQNVTFRCDPISEHNRLYWYRQTLGQGPEFLTYFQNEAQLEKSRLLSDRFSAERPKGSFSTLEIQRTEQGDSAMYLCASSPLAGGTDTQYFGPGTRLTVL.

The rearrangement joins TRBV5-1 to TRBJ2-1; 11 bases match TRBD2. The CDR3 consists of 16 residues. Trimming cost V 4 bases and J 0 bases; bases outside gene matches: 3. CDR1 and CDR2 from the germline V gene are SGHRS and YFSETQ. CDR3 nucleotide sequence: TGCGCCAGCAGCGTTAGCGGGAGGGTCTCCTACAATGAGCAGTTCTTC. Translated, it gives CASSVSGRVSYNEQFF.

This clonotype was found many times. The J gene is TRBJ1-2, the V gene TRBV29-1, with D perhaps matching TRBD1 (5 bases). Trimming left V 5 bases short and J 6 bases short, with 13 bases between. Germline CDR1 reads SQVTM; CDR2 reads ANQGSEA. The CDR3 has 12 residues. CDR3 sequence: CSVRDPDNGYTF. DNA of the CDR3: TGCAGCGTTCGGGACCCCGACAATGGCTACACCTTC. The variable domain in full, completed from reference TRBV29-1 and TRBJ1-2, reads SAVISQKPSRDICQRGTSLTIQCQVDSQVTMMFWYRQQPGQSLTLIATANQGSEATYESGFVIDKFPISRPNLTFSTLTVSNMSPEDSSIYLCSVRDPDNGYTFGSGTRLTVV.

This clonotype was found a few times. The chain's CDR3 is CSVDQRGYGYTF. CDR3 DNA: TGCAGCGTGGACCAGCGGGGCTATGGCTACACCTTC. This chain joins TRBV29-1 and TRBJ1-2; D uncertain. CDR3 size: 12 residues. Germline loops: CDR1 SQVTM, CDR2 ANQGSEA. Trimming took off 6 bases at V and 4 bases at J, with 12 bases between the two ends. The variable domain in full, completed from reference TRBV29-1 and TRBJ1-2, reads SAVISQKPSRDICQRGTSLTIQCQVDSQVTMMFWYRQQPGQSLTLIATANQGSEATYESGFVIDKFPISRPNLTFSTLTVSNMSPEDSSIYLCSVDQRGYGYTFGSGTRLTVV.

This clonotype was counted many times. The chain employs TRBV20-1 and TRBJ2-5; D perhaps matches TRBD2 (5 bases). Germline assignment: CDR1 DFQATT and CDR2 SNEGSKA (reference sequence). This CDR3 is 14 amino acids long. V gave up 1 base and J gave up 5 bases, with 14 bases separating them. CDR3 nucleotides: TGCAGTGCTAGAGTTTATACTAGTATCGAGACCCAGTACTTC. This sequence encodes CSARVYTSIETQYF.

This clonotype came up many times. The chain recombines TRBV5-1 with TRBJ1-1, with D possibly TRBD1 on 5 matching bases. The germline V gene has CDR1 SGHRS and CDR2 YFSETQ. V shed 4 bases and J shed 1 base, with 17 bases lying between them. The length of the CDR3 is 16 residues. DNA for the CDR3: TGCGCCAGCAGCCGGCCCCCCCGAGGGGAGAACACTGAAGCTTTCTTT. Protein sequence: CASSRPPRGENTEAFF.

This chain joins TRBV19 and TRBJ2-5, with D maybe TRBD2 (5 bases). This CDR3 region has 17 residues. The germline V and J ends were trimmed by 5 bases and 5 bases, with 24 bases remaining between them. The germline gives CDR1 LNHDA, CDR2 SQIVND (reference sequence). The CDR3 coding sequence is TGTGCCAGTAGTCCTTTCGGGTTTTCAGAGGGAGAGGAGACCCAGTACTTC. The encoded protein is CASSPFGFSEGEETQYF.

This clonotype was observed many times. This sequence joins TRBV20-1 and TRBJ2-7, with a tentative D call TRBD1 (5 bases). The length of the CDR3 is 14 residues. Per germline, CDR1 DFQATT and CDR2 SNEGSKA (reference sequence). Trimming took 1 base from V and 4 from J, leaving 14 bases between them. The CDR3 sequence: CSARVGAVAYEQYF. The CDR3 nucleotides are TGCAGTGCTAGAGTAGGGGCTGTAGCTTACGAGCAGTACTTC.

This clonotype was counted many times. This chain uses TRBV5-1 with TRBJ2-4; TRBD2 matches at 8 bases. This CDR3 is 15 amino acids long. Trimming took 3 bases from V and 8 from J; bases not matched to a gene: 10. The germline gives CDR1 SGHRS, CDR2 YFSETQ. CDR3 sequence (DNA): TGCGCCAGCAGCTCCCGTAGTCGCGGGAGGTACATTCAGTACTTC. Residues: CASSSRSRGRYIQYF.

This clonotype was detected many times. The J gene is TRBJ2-3, the V gene TRBV5-5, with unresolved D. Between the trimmed V and J ends, which lost 3 bases and 6 bases, there was a span of 11 bases. In germline, CDR1 is SGHKS, CDR2 YYEKEE (reference sequence). The CDR3 is made up of 13 amino acids. The CDR3 reads CASSSAPTDTQYF. The CDR3 nucleotides read TGTGCCAGCAGCTCCGCCCCCACGGATACGCAGTATTTT. The full variable domain, completed using reference TRBV5-5 and TRBJ2-3, is DAGVTQSPTHLIKTRGQQVTLRCSPISGHKSVSWYQQVLGQGPQFIFQYYEKEERGRGNFPDRFSARQFPNYSSELNVNALLLGDSALYLCASSSAPTDTQYFGPGTRLTVL.

As for this clonotype: This may be a read error, as it is one base from a much larger clone. The V and J genes are TRBV12-3 or TRBV12-4 and TRBJ1-1; D perhaps matches TRBD1 (6 bases). CDR3 length: 13 residues. The DNA for the CDR3 is TGTACCAGCAGTTGGCGGAGGACAGATGAAGCTTTCTTT. Protein: CTSSWRRTDEAFF.

A word on this clonotype: This may be a read error: a much more frequent sequence differs by one nucleotide. This chain uses TRBV11-2 with TRBJ1-2, with 9 bases that match TRBD1. This CDR3 comprises 15 residues. CDR1 is SGHAT and CDR2 is FQNNGV in the germline V gene. The CDR3 DNA follows: TGTGCCAGCATCTTAGATTGGACAGGGGACTATGGCTACACCTTC. Translated, it gives CASILDWTGDYGYTF. The variable domain in full, with the rest retrieved from reference TRBV11-2 and TRBJ1-2, is EAGVAQSPRYKIIEKRQSVAFWCNPISGHATLYWYQQILGQGPKLLIQFQNNGVVDDSQLPKDRFSAERLKGVDSTLKIQPAKLEDSAVYLCASILDWTGDYGYTFGSGTRLTVV.

This clonotype was observed at least ten times. V and J are TRBV5-1 and TRBJ2-7; 10 nucleotides line up with TRBD1. Germline CDR1 is SGHRS and CDR2 is YFSETQ. This CDR3 spans 14 amino acids. V shed 4 bases, J shed 4 bases, and the junction held 5 bases outside the gene matches. The CDR3 DNA reads as TGCGCCAGCAGCCTGGGACAGGGGATGTACGAGCAGTACTTC. Protein sequence: CASSLGQGMYEQYF.

This clonotype has at least ten counts. The chain has TRBV5-1 and TRBJ2-6; D is unclear. The V gene's germline CDR1 is SGHRS and CDR2 YFSETQ. This CDR3 has 12 amino acids. Trimming shortened V by 0 bases and J by 5 bases, and 0 bases separated the two germline ends. This CDR3 reads CASSLGANVLTF. The CDR3 DNA reads TGCGCCAGCAGCTTGGGGGCCAACGTCCTGACTTTC.

There are many counts of this clonotype. V is TRBV5-1 and J is TRBJ2-5, with 10 bases lining up with TRBD2. Trimming took 3 bases from V and 3 from J; bases not matched to a gene: 2. Germline V gene lookup returns CDR1 SGHRS and CDR2 YFSETQ. The CDR3 is 14 residues long. DNA for the CDR3: TGCGCCAGCAGCTGGACTAGCGGAGAAGAGACCCAGTACTTC. Translated: CASSWTSGEETQYF.

This clonotype has at least ten counts. This sequence joins TRBV6-4 and TRBJ2-4, with D perhaps assigned TRBD1 or TRBD2 (7 bases each). The V and J ends lost 10 bases and 11 bases respectively, with 21 bases between them. Germline V gives CDR1 MRHNA, CDR2 SNTAGT. There are 13 residues in the CDR3. For the CDR3, the DNA is TGTGCCACCCACTTCTCGACAGGGAGGGTTCAGTACTTC. Protein sequence: CATHFSTGRVQYF.

In this sample, this clonotype turned up many times. The chain combines TRBV7-8 with TRBJ2-7; TRBD2 matches 11 bases. CDR1 is SGHVS, CDR2 FQNEAQ, per germline. Trimming removed 4 bases from V and 3 bases from J; junction bases left unmatched: 14. The CDR3 runs to 18 residues. CDR3 sequence: CASSSVEYSGREFYEQYF. CDR3 in DNA: TGTGCCAGCAGCTCGGTAGAATATAGCGGGAGGGAGTTCTACGAGCAGTACTTC. Filled out from reference TRBV7-8 and TRBJ2-7, the complete variable domain reads GAGVSQSPRYKVAKRGQDVALRCDPISGHVSLFWYQQALGQGPEFLTYFQNEAQLDKSGLPSDRFFAERPEGSVSTLKIQRTQQEDSAVYLCASSSVEYSGREFYEQYFGPGTRLTVT.

The table lists this clonotype with many counts. The chain uses TRBV27 and TRBJ1-5, with D unclear. Germline V CDR1 and CDR2: MNHEY, SMNVEV (reference sequence). The V and J ends lost 7 bases and 6 bases respectively, with 19 bases between them. CDR3 size: 15 residues. The CDR3 loop is CASTTEFGSGQPQHF. CDR3 DNA: TGTGCCAGCACTACCGAATTCGGATCGGGTCAGCCCCAGCATTTT.

The chain links TRBV5-1 to TRBJ2-4, with 8 bases aligning to TRBD1. Germline values: CDR1 SGHRS, CDR2 YFSETQ. Trimming took 4 bases from V and 5 from J; bases not matched to a gene: 5. CDR3 length equals 14 residues. CDR3 in DNA: TGCGCCAGCAGCCTAGACAGGGGCCAAAACATTCAGTACTTC. Protein sequence: CASSLDRGQNIQYF.

Comment on this clonotype: Possible read error: a much larger clone is one base away. V gene TRBV5-1 combines with J gene TRBJ2-3; possible D gene TRBD1, 6 bases. The CDR3 contains 15 residues. V gave up 3 bases and J gave up 2 bases, with 13 bases separating them. Germline V CDR1 and CDR2: SGHRS, YFSETQ. The CDR3 DNA sequence: TGCGCCAGCAGCTCGGCAGGGGCCCACACAGATACGCAGTATTTT. It specifies CASSSAGAHTDTQYF.

About this clonotype: Given a much more abundant clone one base away, this may be a read error. This chain joins TRBV3-1 and TRBJ2-1; TRBD2 might be the D (5 bases). Germline-derived CDR1 and CDR2 are LGHDT and YNNKEL (reference sequence). The CDR3 is 15 amino acids. The V end was cut by 0 bases, the J end by 7 bases, with 13 bases between. The DNA for the CDR3 is TGTGCCAGCAGCCAAGACATGGTAGCGTCTAATGAGCAGTTCTTC. Amino acids: CASSQDMVASNEQFF.

This clonotype was observed at least ten times. This chain links TRBV7-8 with TRBJ2-7; tentative D call: TRBD1 (5 bases). V shed 1 base and J shed 4 bases, with 17 bases lying between them. The V gene's germline CDR1 is SGHVS and CDR2 FQNEAQ. The length of the CDR3 is 16 residues. The CDR3 sequence: CASSLVRGPVGYEQYF. In DNA form, the CDR3 reads TGTGCCAGCAGCTTAGTTAGGGGTCCGGTGGGGTACGAGCAGTACTTC.